This T cell receptor beta chain was sequenced during a study of T-cell memory formation after mild COVID-19. TCRdb ran MiXCR on the 5' RACE reads and lists one entry per CDR3 protein. The sample has about 110,000 distinct CDR3 sequences, 22% seen once. Study-wide results and caveats: In second-wave clones peaking day 37, SARS-CoV-2 specificity remained unconfirmed. CD4+ contracting clones were mainly CM and EM; CD8+ ones, EMRA.

Germline V gives CDR1 SGHAT, CDR2 FQNNGV. The CDR3 has 15 residues. The V gene end was trimmed by 3 bases and the J gene end by 5 bases; junction bases not matched to a gene: 4. Points on this clonotype: The antigen is not known.

The receptor was derived from a man younger than 30 who had mild COVID-19 (a few samples of this study predate the infection). Cell type and time point are not known. The sequenced sample consisted of PBMCs or a T cell subset sorted from them (not recorded which). The rearrangement uses TRBV11-2 and TRBJ2-1, with 10 bases lining up with TRBD1. The DNA of the CDR3 is TGTGCCAGCAGCTTCTGGGGGACAGGGGACAATGAGCAGTTCTTC. Translation: CASSFWGTGDNEQFF.